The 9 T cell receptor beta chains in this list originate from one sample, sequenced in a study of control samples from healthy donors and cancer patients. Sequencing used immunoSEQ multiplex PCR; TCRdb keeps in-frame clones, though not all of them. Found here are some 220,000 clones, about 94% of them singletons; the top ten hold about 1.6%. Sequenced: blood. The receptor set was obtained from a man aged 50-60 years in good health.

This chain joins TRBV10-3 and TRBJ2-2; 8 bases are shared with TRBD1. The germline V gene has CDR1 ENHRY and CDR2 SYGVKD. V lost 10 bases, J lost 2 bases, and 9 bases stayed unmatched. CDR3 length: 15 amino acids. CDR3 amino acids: CASKDRGLNTGELFF. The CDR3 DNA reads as TGTGCCAGCAAAGACAGGGGTCTTAACACCGGGGAGCTGTTTTTT.

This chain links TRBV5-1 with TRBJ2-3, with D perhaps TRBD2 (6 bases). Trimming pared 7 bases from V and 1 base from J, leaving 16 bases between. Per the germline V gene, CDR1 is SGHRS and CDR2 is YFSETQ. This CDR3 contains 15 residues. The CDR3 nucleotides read TGCGCCAGCTTTGTTAGCGGCGAACGCACAGATACGCAGTATTTT. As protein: CASFVSGERTDTQYF. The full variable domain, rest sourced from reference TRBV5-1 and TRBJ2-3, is KAGVTQTPRYLIKTRGQQVTLSCSPISGHRSVSWYQQTPGQGLQFLFEYFSETQRNKGNFPGRFSGRQFSNSRSEMNVSTLELGDSALYLCASFVSGERTDTQYFGPGTRLTVL.

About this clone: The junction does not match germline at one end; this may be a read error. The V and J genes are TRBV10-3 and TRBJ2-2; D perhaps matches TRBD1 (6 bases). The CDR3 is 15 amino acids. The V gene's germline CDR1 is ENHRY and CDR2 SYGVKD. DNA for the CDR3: TGTGCCATCAGTGAGTTGCAGGGGCGAACCGAGGAGCTGTTTTTT. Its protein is CAISELQGRTEELFF.

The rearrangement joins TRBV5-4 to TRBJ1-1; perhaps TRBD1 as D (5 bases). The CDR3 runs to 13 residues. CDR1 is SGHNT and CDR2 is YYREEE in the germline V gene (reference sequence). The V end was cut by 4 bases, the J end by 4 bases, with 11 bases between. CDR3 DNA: TGTGCCAGCAGCCTGGAGCAGGGCACTGAAGCTTTCTTT. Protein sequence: CASSLEQGTEAFF.

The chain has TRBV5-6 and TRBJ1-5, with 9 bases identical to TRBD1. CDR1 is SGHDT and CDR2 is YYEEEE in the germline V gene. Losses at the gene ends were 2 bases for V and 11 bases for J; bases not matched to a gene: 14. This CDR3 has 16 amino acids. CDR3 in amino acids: CASSFGPPTGGESQHF. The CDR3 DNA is TGTGCCAGCAGCTTCGGGCCCCCGACAGGGGGGGAGTCCCAGCATTTT.

The CDR3 DNA follows: TGTGCCACCAGTAAGACAGGGATTGACACTGAAGCTTTCTTT. As protein: CATSKTGIDTEAFF. The J gene is TRBJ1-1, the V gene TRBV24-1; TRBD1 aligns across 7 bases. CDR3 length: 14 residues. Germline V lookup: CDR1 KGHDR, CDR2 SFDVKD. Trimming removed 6 bases from V and 3 bases from J; junction bases left unmatched: 6.

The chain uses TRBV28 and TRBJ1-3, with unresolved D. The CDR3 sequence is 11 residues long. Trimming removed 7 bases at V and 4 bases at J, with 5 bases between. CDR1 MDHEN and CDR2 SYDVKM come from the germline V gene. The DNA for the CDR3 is TGTGCCAGCACATTAGGAAACACCATATATTTT. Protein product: CASTLGNTIYF. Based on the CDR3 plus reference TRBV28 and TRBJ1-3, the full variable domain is DVKVTQSSRYLVKRTGEKVFLECVQDMDHENMFWYRQDPGLGLRLIYFSYDVKMKEKGDIPEGYSVSREKKERFSLILESASTNQTSMYLCASTLGNTIYFGEGSWLTVV.

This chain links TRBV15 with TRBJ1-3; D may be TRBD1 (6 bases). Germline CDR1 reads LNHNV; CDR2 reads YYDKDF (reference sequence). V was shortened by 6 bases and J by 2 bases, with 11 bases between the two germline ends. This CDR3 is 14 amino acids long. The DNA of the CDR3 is TGTGCCACCAGTCCCGGGACACCTGGAAACACCATATATTTT. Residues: CATSPGTPGNTIYF.

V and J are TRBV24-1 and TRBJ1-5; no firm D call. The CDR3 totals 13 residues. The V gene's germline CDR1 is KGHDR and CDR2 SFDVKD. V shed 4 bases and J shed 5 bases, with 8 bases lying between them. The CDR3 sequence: CATSEPGDQPQHF. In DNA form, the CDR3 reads TGTGCCACCAGTGAACCCGGAGATCAGCCCCAGCATTTT.